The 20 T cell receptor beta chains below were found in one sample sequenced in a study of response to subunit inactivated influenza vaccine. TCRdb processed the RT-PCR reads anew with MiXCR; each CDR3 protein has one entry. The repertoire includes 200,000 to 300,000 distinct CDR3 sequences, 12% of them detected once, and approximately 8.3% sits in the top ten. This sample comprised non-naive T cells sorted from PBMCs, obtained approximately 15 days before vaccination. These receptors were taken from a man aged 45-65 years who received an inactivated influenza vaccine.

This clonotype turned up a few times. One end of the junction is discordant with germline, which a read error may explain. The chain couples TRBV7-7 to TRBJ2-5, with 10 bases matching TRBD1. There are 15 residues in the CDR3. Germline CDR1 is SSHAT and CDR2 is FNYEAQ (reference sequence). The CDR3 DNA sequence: TGTGCTAGCAGCCCTGGGACAGGGGTGTTGCAGACCCAGTACTTC. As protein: CASSPGTGVLQTQYF.

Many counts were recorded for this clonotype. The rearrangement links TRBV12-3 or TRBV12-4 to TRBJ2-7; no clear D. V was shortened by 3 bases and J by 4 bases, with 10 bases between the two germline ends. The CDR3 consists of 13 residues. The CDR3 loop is CASSFKPPYEQYF. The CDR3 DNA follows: TGTGCCAGCAGTTTTAAACCGCCGTACGAGCAGTACTTC.

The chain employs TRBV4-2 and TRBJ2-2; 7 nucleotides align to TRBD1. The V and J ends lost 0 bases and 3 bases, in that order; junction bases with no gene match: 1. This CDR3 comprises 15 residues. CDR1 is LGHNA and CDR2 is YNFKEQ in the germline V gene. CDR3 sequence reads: CASSQDDRDTGELFF. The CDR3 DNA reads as TGTGCCAGCAGCCAAGACGACAGGGACACCGGGGAGCTGTTTTTT.

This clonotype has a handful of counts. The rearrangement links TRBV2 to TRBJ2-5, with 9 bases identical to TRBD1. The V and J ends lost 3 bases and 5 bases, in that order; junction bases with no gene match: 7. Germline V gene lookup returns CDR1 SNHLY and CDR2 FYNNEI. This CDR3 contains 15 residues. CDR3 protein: CASSDTGQGRETQYF. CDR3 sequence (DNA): TGTGCCAGCAGTGATACGGGACAGGGACGGGAGACCCAGTACTTC.

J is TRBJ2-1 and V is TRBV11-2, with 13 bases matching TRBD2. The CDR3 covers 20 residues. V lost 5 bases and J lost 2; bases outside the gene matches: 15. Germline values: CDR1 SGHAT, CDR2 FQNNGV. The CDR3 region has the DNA TGTGCCAGCAGCGGACCCCACCTTTGGACTAGCGGGAGTACCTACAATGAGCAGTTCTTC. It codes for CASSGPHLWTSGSTYNEQFF.

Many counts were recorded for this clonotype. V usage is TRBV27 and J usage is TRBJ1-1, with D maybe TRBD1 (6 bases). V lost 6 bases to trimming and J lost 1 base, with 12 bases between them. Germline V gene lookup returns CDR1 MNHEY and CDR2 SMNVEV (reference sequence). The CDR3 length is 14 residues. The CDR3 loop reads CASRNSDRNTEAFF. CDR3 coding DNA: TGTGCCAGCAGAAACTCGGACAGGAACACTGAAGCTTTCTTT.

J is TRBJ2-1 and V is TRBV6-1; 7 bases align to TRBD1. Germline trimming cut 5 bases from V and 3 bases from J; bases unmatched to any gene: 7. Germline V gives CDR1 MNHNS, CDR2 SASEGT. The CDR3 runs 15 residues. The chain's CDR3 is CASSRTGNIYNEQFF. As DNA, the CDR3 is TGTGCCAGCAGTAGGACAGGTAATATCTACAATGAGCAGTTCTTC.

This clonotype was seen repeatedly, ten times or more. CDR3 sequence reads: CASSSWLTYEQYF. The CDR3 nucleotides are TGTGCCAGCAGCTCGTGGCTGACCTACGAGCAGTACTTC. The chain has TRBV5-6 and TRBJ2-7; D not resolved. CDR3 length: 13 residues. The V and J ends lost 3 bases and 2 bases respectively, with 9 bases between them. Germline CDR1 SGHDT, CDR2 YYEEEE.

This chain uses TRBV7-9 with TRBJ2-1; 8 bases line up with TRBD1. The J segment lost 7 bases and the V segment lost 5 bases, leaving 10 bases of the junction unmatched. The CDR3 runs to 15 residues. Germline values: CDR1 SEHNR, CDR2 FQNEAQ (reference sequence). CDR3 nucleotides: TGTGCCAGCAGCATTGCAGGGGGCGGAATGAATGAGCAGTTCTTC. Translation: CASSIAGGGMNEQFF.

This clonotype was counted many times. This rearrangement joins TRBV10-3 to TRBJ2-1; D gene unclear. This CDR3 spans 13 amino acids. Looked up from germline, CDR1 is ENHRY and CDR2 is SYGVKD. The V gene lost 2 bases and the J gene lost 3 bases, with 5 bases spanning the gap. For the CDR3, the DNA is TGTGCCATCAGTGAGCCGAACTACAATGAGCAGTTCTTC. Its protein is CAISEPNYNEQFF.

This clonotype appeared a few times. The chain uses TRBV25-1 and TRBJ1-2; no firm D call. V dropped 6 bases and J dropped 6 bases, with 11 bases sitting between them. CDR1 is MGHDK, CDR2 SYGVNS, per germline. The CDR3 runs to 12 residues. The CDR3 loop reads CASRSGPNGYTF. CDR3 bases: TGTGCCAGCAGGAGCGGTCCTAATGGCTACACCTTC.

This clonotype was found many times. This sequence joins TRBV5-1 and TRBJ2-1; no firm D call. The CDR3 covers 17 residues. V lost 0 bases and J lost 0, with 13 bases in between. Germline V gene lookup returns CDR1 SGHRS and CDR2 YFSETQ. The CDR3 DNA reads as TGCGCCAGCAGCTTGGGCCGCAGTGTCGTCTCCTACAATGAGCAGTTCTTC. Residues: CASSLGRSVVSYNEQFF.

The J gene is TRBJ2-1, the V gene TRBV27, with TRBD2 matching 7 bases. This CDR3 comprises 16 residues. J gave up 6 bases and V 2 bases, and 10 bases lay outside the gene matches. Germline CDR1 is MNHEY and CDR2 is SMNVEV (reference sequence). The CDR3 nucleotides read TGTGCCAGCAGTTTACTAAGCGGGGATGGAAGCAATGAGCAGTTCTTC. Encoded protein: CASSLLSGDGSNEQFF.

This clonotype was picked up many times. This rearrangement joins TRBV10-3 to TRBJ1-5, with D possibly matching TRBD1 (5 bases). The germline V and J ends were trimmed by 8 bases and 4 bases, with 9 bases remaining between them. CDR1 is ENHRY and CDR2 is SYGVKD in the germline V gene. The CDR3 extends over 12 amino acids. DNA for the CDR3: TGTGCCATCGGGGCAGCTAATCAGCCCCAGCATTTT. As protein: CAIGAANQPQHF.

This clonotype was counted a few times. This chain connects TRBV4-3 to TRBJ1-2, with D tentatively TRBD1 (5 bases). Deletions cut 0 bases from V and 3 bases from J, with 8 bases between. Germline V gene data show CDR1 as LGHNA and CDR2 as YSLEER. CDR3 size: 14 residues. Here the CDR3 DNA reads TGCGCCAGCAGCCAAGAATTGGGGGACTATGGCTACACCTTC. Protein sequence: CASSQELGDYGYTF.

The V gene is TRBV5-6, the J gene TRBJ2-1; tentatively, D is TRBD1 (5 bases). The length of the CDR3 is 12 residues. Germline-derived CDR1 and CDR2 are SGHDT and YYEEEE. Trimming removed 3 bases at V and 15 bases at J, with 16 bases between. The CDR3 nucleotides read TGTGCCAGCAGCTCAAGGCAGGGATGGCGGTTCTTC. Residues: CASSSRQGWRFF.

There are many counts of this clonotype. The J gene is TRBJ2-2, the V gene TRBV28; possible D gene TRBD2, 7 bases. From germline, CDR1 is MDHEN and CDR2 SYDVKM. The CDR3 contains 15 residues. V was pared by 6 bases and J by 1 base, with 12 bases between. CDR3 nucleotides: TGTGCCAGCAGGGGGGGGACACTGAACACCGGGGAGCTGTTTTTT. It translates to CASRGGTLNTGELFF. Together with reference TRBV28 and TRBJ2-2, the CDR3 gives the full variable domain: DVKVTQSSRYLVKRTGEKVFLECVQDMDHENMFWYRQDPGLGLRLIYFSYDVKMKEKGDIPEGYSVSREKKERFSLILESASTNQTSMYLCASRGGTLNTGELFFGEGSRLTVL.

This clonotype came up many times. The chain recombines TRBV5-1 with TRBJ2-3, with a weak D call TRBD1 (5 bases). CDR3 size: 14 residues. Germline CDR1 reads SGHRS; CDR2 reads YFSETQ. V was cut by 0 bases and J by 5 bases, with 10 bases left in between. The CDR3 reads CASSLGRQGDTQYF. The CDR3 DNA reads TGCGCCAGCAGCTTGGGCAGGCAGGGAGATACGCAGTATTTT.

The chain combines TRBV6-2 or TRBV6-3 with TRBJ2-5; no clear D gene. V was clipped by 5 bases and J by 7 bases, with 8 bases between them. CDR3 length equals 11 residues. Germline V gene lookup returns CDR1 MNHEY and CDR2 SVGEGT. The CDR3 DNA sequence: TGTGCCAGCAGTAAACTGGGGACCCAGTACTTC. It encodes CASSKLGTQYF.

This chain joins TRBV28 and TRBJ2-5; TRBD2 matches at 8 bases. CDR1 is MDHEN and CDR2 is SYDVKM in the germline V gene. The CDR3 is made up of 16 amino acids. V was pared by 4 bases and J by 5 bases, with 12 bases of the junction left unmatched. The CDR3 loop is CASSWPWGTRDETQYF. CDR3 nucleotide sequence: TGTGCCAGCAGTTGGCCTTGGGGGACTAGGGACGAGACCCAGTACTTC.